Below are 8 T cell receptor beta chains sequenced from a single sample in a study of CXCR3-negative and CXCR3-positive naive CD8 T cells. Via 5' RACE with UMI labels, TRB cDNA libraries were prepared. TCRdb reprocessed the 5' RACE reads, keeping one entry per CDR3 protein, no DNA. The sample's table shows 100,000 to 150,000 distinct CDR3 sequences. The sequencing input was naive CXCR3- CD8+ T cells from blood. As to subset: CD45RO-CCR7+CD27+CD95- naive CD8+ T cells lacking CXCR3 (TNR3-). The source is a human donor in good health. Some clones in this sample may be carry-over from other donors' samples.

The V gene is TRBV7-9, the J gene TRBJ2-3. Germline V gene data show CDR1 as SEHNR and CDR2 as FQNEAQ (reference sequence). This CDR3 is 14 amino acids long. The CDR3 loop reads CASSLAGLTDTQYF.

V gene TRBV28 combines with J gene TRBJ1-5; the TCRdb call, TRBD1, lacks DNA for checking. Germline assignment: CDR1 MDHEN and CDR2 SYDVKM. This CDR3 has 16 residues. The CDR3 loop reads CASSTQTGFGNQPQHF. The full variable domain, completed using reference TRBV28 and TRBJ1-5, is DVKVTQSSRYLVKRTGEKVFLECVQDMDHENMFWYRQDPGLGLRLIYFSYDVKMKEKGDIPEGYSVSREKKERFSLILESASTNQTSMYLCASSTQTGFGNQPQHFGDGTRLSIL.

The chain recombines TRBV2 with TRBJ2-1; with no DNA, the TCRdb D assignment of TRBD1 cannot be verified. The CDR3 extends over 16 amino acids. CDR1 is SNHLY, CDR2 FYNNEI, per germline. The CDR3 is CASRVVQGAIYNEQFF.

This chain links TRBV12-3 or TRBV12-4 with TRBJ2-1; the D call of TRBD1 rests on TCRdb alone, since no DNA is present to check it. The CDR3 consists of 12 residues. The CDR3: CASSFPRHEQFF.

The rearrangement uses TRBV28 and TRBJ2-1. The CDR3 extends over 13 amino acids. Germline assignment: CDR1 MDHEN and CDR2 SYDVKM. The CDR3 loop is CASSFSGYNEQFF.

The V call is TRBV5-1, the J call TRBJ2-2; the D call of TRBD2 rests on TCRdb alone, since no DNA is present to check it. Germline CDR1 SGHRS, CDR2 YFSETQ. CDR3 length equals 18 residues. The CDR3 sequence: CASSSPTLAGVQTGELFF.

The chain joins TRBV29-1 to TRBJ2-7. There are 15 residues in the CDR3. Germline CDR1 and CDR2: SQVTM and ANQGSEA. Here the CDR3 reads CSVEVAQGADYEQYF.

The genes are TRBV27 and TRBJ1-5. The CDR3 contains 15 residues. In germline, CDR1 is MNHEY, CDR2 SMNVEV (reference sequence). The CDR3: CASSFAFQNNQPQHF.